This passage covers 9 T cell receptor beta chains from one sample sequenced in a study of T cells in Graves' hyperthyroidism and ophthalmopathy. It was RNA transcripts that yielded the amplified TCR beta CDR3 regions. An initial round of RT-PCR targeting the TCR CDR3 relied on the HTBI primer set. TCRdb re-derived calls from the multiplex PCR reads in MiXCR, one entry per CDR3 protein. The table has about 380,000 distinct CDR3 sequences, around 18% seen once. The sequenced material came from blood. The receptor set was obtained from a man between 18 and 35 years old with Graves' ophthalmopathy.

The count of this clonotype is one. The chain has TRBV7-6 and TRBJ2-5; 7 bases are shared with TRBD1. Losses at the gene ends were 3 bases for V and 7 bases for J; bases not matched to a gene: 8. The CDR3 covers 14 residues. Germline values: CDR1 SGHVS, CDR2 FNYEAQ. CDR3 nucleotide sequence: TGTGCCAGCAGCTTCGGGACAGAAAGTGGGACCCAGTACTTC. This sequence encodes CASSFGTESGTQYF.

This clonotype was observed many times. The chain is built from TRBV11-2 and TRBJ2-3; no definite D call. There are 16 residues in the CDR3. From germline, CDR1 is SGHAT and CDR2 FQNNGV. V lost 5 bases and J lost 2, with 17 bases in between. CDR3 region: CASSLRSLYFTDTQYF. In DNA, the CDR3 is TGTGCCAGCAGCCTCCGTTCGCTATACTTCACAGATACGCAGTATTTT.

V gene TRBV28 combines with J gene TRBJ2-1, with 7 bases matching TRBD2. CDR1 and CDR2 (germline): MDHEN, SYDVKM. This CDR3 is built from 16 residues. V lost 6 bases and J lost 8; bases outside the gene matches: 16. CDR3 bases: TGTGCCAGCAGCCCTACCGGACTAGTGGGGGAGTATGAGCAGTTCTTC. Protein product: CASSPTGLVGEYEQFF.

This clonotype has a handful of counts. V is TRBV28 and J is TRBJ2-5; 10 bases align to TRBD1. Germline assignment: CDR1 MDHEN and CDR2 SYDVKM. V shed 6 bases and J 4 bases; nucleotides not matched to a gene: 8. This CDR3 comprises 15 residues. The CDR3 DNA sequence: TGTGCCAGCAGACCTGGACAGGGGGAGGTAGAGACCCAGTACTTC. Translation: CASRPGQGEVETQYF. The full variable domain, completed using reference TRBV28 and TRBJ2-5, is DVKVTQSSRYLVKRTGEKVFLECVQDMDHENMFWYRQDPGLGLRLIYFSYDVKMKEKGDIPEGYSVSREKKERFSLILESASTNQTSMYLCASRPGQGEVETQYFGPGTRLLVL.

This clonotype was picked up a small number of times. The chain is built from TRBV14 and TRBJ1-2; 10 nucleotides line up with TRBD1. The CDR3 consists of 17 residues. Trimming took 0 bases from V and 3 from J; bases not matched to a gene: 7. Germline loops: CDR1 SGHDN, CDR2 FVKESK. CDR3 DNA: TGTGCCAGCAGCCAAGATGCGACAGGGGGCGCCGACTATGGCTACACCTTC. It codes for CASSQDATGGADYGYTF.

The CDR3 bases are TGTGCCAGCAGCCATATGGGGCGTGGAGCCTACAATGAGCAGTTCTTC. Its protein is CASSHMGRGAYNEQFF. The rearrangement joins TRBV7-8 to TRBJ2-1; maybe TRBD1 (5 bases). This CDR3 is 16 amino acids long. V lost 5 bases and J 2 bases, leaving 16 bases between the germline ends. From germline, CDR1 is SGHVS and CDR2 FQNEAQ.

The sample holds a few counts of this clonotype. This rearrangement joins TRBV12-3 or TRBV12-4 to TRBJ2-6; D gene uncertain. The CDR3 length is 16 residues. V lost 2 bases to trimming and J lost 0 bases, with 8 bases between them. The CDR3 sequence: CASSLRKLSGANVLTF. Written as DNA, the CDR3 is TGTGCCAGCAGTTTAAGAAAGCTCTCTGGGGCCAACGTCCTGACTTTC.

Only a few counts were recorded for this clonotype. This chain uses TRBV5-6 with TRBJ2-6, with 11 nucleotides matching TRBD2. This CDR3 has 18 amino acids. The V and J ends lost 6 bases and 0 bases, in that order; junction bases with no gene match: 8. Germline V lookup: CDR1 SGHDT, CDR2 YYEEEE. CDR3 amino acids: CASNLLAGALSGANVLTF. The CDR3 nucleotides are TGTGCCAGCAACTTACTAGCGGGGGCCCTCTCTGGGGCCAACGTCCTGACTTTC.

This clonotype has just a few counts. The chain carries TRBV7-8 and TRBJ2-1; tentatively, D is TRBD1 (5 bases). The germline V gene has CDR1 SGHVS and CDR2 FQNEAQ. V was pared by 8 bases and J by 3 bases, with 8 bases between. The CDR3 loop spans 12 amino acids. CDR3: CASGADYNEQFF. CDR3 DNA sequence: TGTGCCAGCGGGGCAGACTACAATGAGCAGTTCTTC.